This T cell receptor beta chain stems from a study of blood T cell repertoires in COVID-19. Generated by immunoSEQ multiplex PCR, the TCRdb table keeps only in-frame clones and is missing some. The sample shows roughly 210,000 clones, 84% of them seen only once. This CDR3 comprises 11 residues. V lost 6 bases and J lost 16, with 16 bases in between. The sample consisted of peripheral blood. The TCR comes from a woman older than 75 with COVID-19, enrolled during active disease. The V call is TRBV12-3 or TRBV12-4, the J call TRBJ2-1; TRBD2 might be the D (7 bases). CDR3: CASSLRGGQFF. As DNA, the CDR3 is TGTGCCAGCAGCTTAAGGGGGGGTCAATTCTTC.